One and the same sample provided the 16 T cell receptor beta chains below, sequenced in a study of blood T cell repertoires in COVID-19. Only in-frame clones appear in the TCRdb table, and some are missing; sequencing was by immunoSEQ multiplex PCR. The repertoire holds around 290,000 clones, with approximately 86% as singletons. Sequencing input: PBMCs or T cells enriched from blood (not recorded which). These receptors were taken from a woman younger than 30 who had recovered from COVID-19.

This chain joins TRBV4-2 and TRBJ2-3; D is unclear. CDR1 LGHNA and CDR2 YNFKEQ come from the germline V gene. The CDR3 is 14 residues long. Trimming pared 0 bases from V and 4 bases from J, leaving 8 bases between. The DNA of the CDR3 is TGTGCCAGCAGCCAAGAAGGAGAGTCAGATACGCAGTATTTT. Its protein product is CASSQEGESDTQYF.

The chain combines TRBV11-3 with TRBJ2-3; 7 bases fit TRBD2. J lost 6 bases, V lost 2 bases, and 11 bases had no gene match. Looked up from germline, CDR1 is SGHNT and CDR2 is YENEEA. The CDR3 length is 16 residues. The CDR3: CASSLIEGGSPDTQYF. CDR3 coding DNA: TGTGCCAGCAGCTTAATCGAGGGAGGGAGTCCGGATACGCAGTATTTT.

This clone occurred once. The chain carries TRBV25-1 and TRBJ1-1, with 9 positions matching TRBD1. The V gene's germline CDR1 is MGHDK and CDR2 SYGVNS. The CDR3 contains 13 residues. Germline trimming cut 5 bases from V and 12 bases from J; bases unmatched to any gene: 10. The CDR3 region is CASSRQTGGKTFF. The CDR3 DNA follows: TGTGCCAGCAGTCGCCAAACAGGGGGCAAGACTTTCTTT.

The V and J genes are TRBV2 and TRBJ1-5; TRBD1 aligns across 7 bases. V lost 6 bases to trimming and J lost 2 bases; unmatched junction nucleotides: 4. CDR1 is SNHLY, CDR2 FYNNEI, per germline. The CDR3 is 14 residues long. This CDR3 reads CASSQGDGNQPQHF. The DNA for the CDR3 is TGTGCCAGCAGCCAGGGGGACGGCAATCAGCCCCAGCATTTT.

The chain carries TRBV12-3 or TRBV12-4 and TRBJ2-2; possible D gene TRBD2, 5 bases. The CDR3 sequence is 13 residues long. V lost 8 bases, J lost 4 bases, and 11 bases lay in between. In DNA, the CDR3 is TGTGCCAGCCGCCGAGGAGGCACCGGGGAGCTGTTTTTT. This gives the protein CASRRGGTGELFF.

V is TRBV7-8 and J is TRBJ2-5; possibly TRBD2 for D (5 bases). CDR3 size: 15 residues. Germline V gene sequence: CDR1 SGHVS, CDR2 FQNEAQ. Trimming shortened V by 5 bases and J by 5 bases, and 18 bases separated the two germline ends. DNA of the CDR3: TGTGCCAGCAGCGGCACTAGTATTCGTGGGGAGACCCAGTACTTC. The encoded protein is CASSGTSIRGETQYF.

V is TRBV10-1 and J is TRBJ2-7; weak D call: TRBD1 (5 bases). Trimming shortened V by 0 bases and J by 6 bases, and 9 bases separated the two germline ends. The CDR3 sequence is 13 residues long. In germline, CDR1 is WNHNN, CDR2 SYGVQD (reference sequence). The CDR3 sequence is CASSESGRGEQYF. CDR3 coding DNA: TGCGCCAGCAGTGAGTCTGGAAGGGGCGAGCAGTACTTC.

This chain links TRBV7-9 with TRBJ2-2; D remains unclear. Per the germline V gene, CDR1 is SEHNR and CDR2 is FQNEAQ (reference sequence). CDR3 length equals 16 residues. With 3 bases removed from V and 0 bases from J, the gap between germline ends came to 11 bases. The CDR3 coding sequence is TGTGCCAGCAGCTTGTTTGACTGGGCGAACACCGGGGAGCTGTTTTTT. This translates into CASSLFDWANTGELFF.

The genes are TRBV6-7 and TRBJ2-7; D is undetermined. TRBV6-7 is designated an ORF whose function remains uncertain. V was cut by 4 bases and J by 3 bases, with 7 bases left in between. The CDR3 is made up of 12 amino acids. The CDR3 DNA reads TGTGCCAGCAGTTCAGCGCACTACGAGCAGTACTTC. This gives the protein CASSSAHYEQYF.

The gene calls are TRBV18 and TRBJ2-7; 10 bases agree with TRBD1. V lost 6 bases and J lost 2; bases outside the gene matches: 7. Germline CDR1 KGHSH, CDR2 LQKENI. The CDR3 sequence is 15 residues long. Written as DNA, the CDR3 is TGTGCCAGCTCCCTAGGGACAGGGGACCCCTACGAGCAGTACTTC. Amino acids: CASSLGTGDPYEQYF.

This chain uses TRBV10-3 with TRBJ2-7, with 10 nucleotides matching TRBD2. This CDR3 has 15 residues. The junction had 7 bases not matched to a gene; V was cut back by 2 bases and J by 6 bases. Germline lookup yields CDR1 ENHRY and CDR2 SYGVKD. Here the CDR3 reads CAISESLAGVAEQYF. Here the CDR3 DNA reads TGTGCCATCAGTGAGAGTCTAGCGGGAGTCGCCGAGCAGTACTTC.

The chain joins TRBV27 to TRBJ1-4, with 7 bases lining up with TRBD1. The germline V gene encodes CDR1 MNHEY and CDR2 SMNVEV (reference sequence). Losses at the gene ends were 0 bases for V and 5 bases for J; bases not matched to a gene: 3. This CDR3 is 15 amino acids long. CDR3: CASSLSEGANEKLFF. CDR3 nucleotide sequence: TGTGCCAGCAGTTTATCAGAGGGGGCCAATGAAAAACTGTTTTTT. The entire variable domain, with the rest obtained from reference TRBV27 and TRBJ1-4, is as follows: EAQVTQNPRYLITVTGKKLTVTCSQNMNHEYMSWYRQDPGLGLRQIYYSMNVEVTDKGDVPEGYKVSRKEKRNFPLILESPSPNQTSLYFCASSLSEGANEKLFFGSGTQLSVL.

This clone was seen once. V and J are TRBV11-2 and TRBJ2-5; D uncertain. The CDR3 is made up of 12 amino acids. V was shortened by 4 bases and J by 5 bases, with 8 bases between the two germline ends. Germline CDR1 SGHAT, CDR2 FQNNGV. The CDR3 DNA follows: TGTGCCAGCAGCTCCTACGGGGAGACCCAGTACTTC. This encodes CASSSYGETQYF.

The J gene is TRBJ2-7, the V gene TRBV19; TRBD1 agrees at 10 bases. The V gene end was trimmed by 6 bases and the J gene end by 3 bases; junction bases not matched to a gene: 5. This CDR3 has 14 residues. Germline V lookup: CDR1 LNHDA, CDR2 SQIVND (reference sequence). CDR3 in DNA: TGTGCCAGTAGCGACAGGGGGCCCTACTACGAGCAGTACTTC. This translates into CASSDRGPYYEQYF.

The chain combines TRBV28 with TRBJ2-5, with 10 bases aligning to TRBD1. Trimming at V came to 3 bases and at J to 3 bases, leaving 13 bases not matched to a gene. Per the germline V gene, CDR1 is MDHEN and CDR2 is SYDVKM. There are 18 residues in the CDR3. CDR3 nucleotide sequence: TGTGCCAGCAGTTTCGGACTTGGGACAGGGGAGTTAAAAGAGACCCAGTACTTC. This codes for CASSFGLGTGELKETQYF.

The gene calls are TRBV30 and TRBJ2-7, with TRBD1 identical over 7 bases. CDR1 and CDR2 from the germline V gene are GTSNPN and SVGIG (reference sequence). CDR3 length equals 12 residues. The chain's CDR3 is CASRGLVNEQYF. The CDR3 nucleotides are TGTGCTTCTAGGGGGCTGGTTAACGAGCAGTACTTC.